The 21 T cell receptor beta chains listed next were all sequenced from one sample in a study of T-cell memory formation after mild COVID-19 (dated by TCRdb to the early 2020s). Libraries were made using 5' RACE. Sequenced using an Illumina NovaSeq 6000. Clones were called with MiXCR by TCRdb after fastp trimmed the public reads at Q25, and only in-frame beta chains were retained. Rows matching on CDR3 protein sequence are summarized as one entry with the most common DNA and genes. The sample contains under 350,000 distinct CDR3 sequences, about 17% of them found a single time. Of the sample, roughly 22% is held by the ten largest clones. The sequencing sample was made of PBMCs or a T cell subset sorted from them (not recorded which). The receptors come from a young man who had mild COVID-19 (a few samples of this study predate the infection). The sample titles of this study are shuffled in the database, so cell type and time point are left out; the donor was told from shared clones.

The gene calls are TRBV18 and TRBJ2-7; the D gene is possibly TRBD1 (7 bases). With 5 bases removed from V and 3 bases from J, the gap between germline ends came to 11 bases. This CDR3 spans 13 amino acids. Germline V lookup: CDR1 KGHSH, CDR2 LQKENI. As DNA, the CDR3 is TGTGCCAGCTCAAGCCAGGGGGGCTACGAGCAGTACGTC. It codes for CASSSQGGYEQYV.

Only a few counts were recorded for this clonotype. The genes are TRBV28 and TRBJ2-7; D unclear. Trimming pared 6 bases from V and 2 bases from J, leaving 14 bases between. The CDR3 is 14 amino acids. Germline CDR1 is MDHEN and CDR2 is SYDVKM. The CDR3 here is CASSTGPRPYEQYV. The DNA for the CDR3 is TGTGCCAGCAGCACCGGGCCCCGGCCCTACGAGCAGTACGTC.

This clonotype was counted a few times. The CDR3 sequence is CASTGVGYEQYF. The CDR3 DNA reads TGTGCCAGCACGGGAGTCGGCTACGAGCAGTACTTC. The chain joins TRBV6-5 to TRBJ2-7, with a tentative D call TRBD2 (6 bases). The V gene lost 7 bases and the J gene lost 3 bases, with 10 bases spanning the gap. CDR1 and CDR2 (germline): MNHEY, SVGAGI. CDR3 size: 12 residues.

The V gene is TRBV12-3 or TRBV12-4, the J gene TRBJ1-1; D ambiguous. There are 15 residues in the CDR3. V dropped 5 bases and J dropped 0 bases, with 13 bases sitting between them. CDR3 residues: CASSPPTHLNTEAFF. In DNA, the CDR3 is TGTGCCAGCAGTCCTCCCACGCATCTGAACACTGAAGCTTTCTTT.

Here the CDR3 reads CSASFRQGAMNTEAFF. The DNA of the CDR3 is TGCAGTGCTTCCTTCAGACAGGGGGCTATGAACACTGAAGCTTTCTTT. The genes are TRBV20-1 and TRBJ1-1; 10 nucleotides match TRBD1. This CDR3 is 16 amino acids long. The V segment lost 5 bases and the J segment 0 bases; nucleotides outside the gene matches: 9. Looked up from germline, CDR1 is DFQATT and CDR2 is SNEGSKA (reference sequence).

This clonotype was seen repeatedly, ten times or more. V usage is TRBV7-9 and J usage is TRBJ2-3; no clear D gene. V was cut by 2 bases and J by 1 base, with 4 bases left in between. CDR3 size: 13 residues. Germline-derived CDR1 and CDR2 are SEHNR and FQNEAQ (reference sequence). CDR3 bases: TGTGCCAGCAGCTTAATGGGCACAGATACGCAGTATTTT. Protein sequence: CASSLMGTDTQYF.

This clonotype was seen more than once but under ten times. The V call is TRBV7-3, the J call TRBJ2-2; D uncertain. Germline V gene lookup returns CDR1 SGHTA and CDR2 FQGTGA. This CDR3 comprises 12 residues. Trimming pared 8 bases from V and 1 base from J, leaving 5 bases between. The CDR3 DNA follows: TGTGCCAGCGGCTGGAACACCGGGGAGCTGTTTTTT. This translates into CASGWNTGELFF. The whole variable domain, remainder taken from reference TRBV7-3 and TRBJ2-2, is GAGVSQTPSNKVTEKGKYVELRCDPISGHTALYWYRQSLGQGPEFLIYFQGTGAADDSGLPNDRFFAVRPEGSVSTLKIQRTERGDSAVYLCASGWNTGELFFGEGSRLTVL.

V and J are TRBV28 and TRBJ2-5, with D possibly being TRBD1 (6 bases). Germline-derived CDR1 and CDR2 are MDHEN and SYDVKM. CDR3 size: 15 residues. The V and J ends lost 10 bases and 5 bases respectively, with 23 bases between them. The CDR3 bases are TGTGCCACCCCCCGACAGGTAAACTCGACGGAGACCCAGTACTTC. Encoded protein: CATPRQVNSTETQYF.

This clonotype was observed a handful of times. The chain joins TRBV4-3 to TRBJ1-2; the D gene is possibly TRBD1 (5 bases). Germline V lookup: CDR1 LGHNA, CDR2 YSLEER. There are 13 residues in the CDR3. The V gene lost 0 bases and the J gene lost 6 bases, with 8 bases spanning the gap. DNA of the CDR3: TGCGCCAGCAGCCAAGAGACAGAGGATGGCTACACCTTC. It is translated as CASSQETEDGYTF.

This clonotype came up many times. J is TRBJ1-1 and V is TRBV12-3 or TRBV12-4; D not resolved. V shed 0 bases and J shed 5 bases, with 10 bases lying between them. The CDR3 is 14 residues long. In DNA form, the CDR3 reads TGTGCCAGCAGTTTAGCGCCAGAGGGAACTGAAGCTTTCTTT. Translated: CASSLAPEGTEAFF.

Only one count was recorded for this clonotype. This chain connects TRBV25-1 to TRBJ1-1, with 8 nucleotides matching TRBD1. The CDR3 extends over 17 amino acids. CDR1 MGHDK and CDR2 SYGVNS come from the germline V gene. Trimming cost V 3 bases and J 3 bases; bases outside gene matches: 12. CDR3 protein: CASSDIARQGKYTEAFF. The CDR3 bases are TGTGCCAGCAGTGACATCGCTCGACAGGGGAAATACACTGAAGCTTTCTTT.

The gene calls are TRBV2 and TRBJ1-1; D might be TRBD1 (6 bases). With 2 bases removed from V and 1 base from J, the gap between germline ends came to 11 bases. The CDR3 sequence is 15 residues long. CDR1 and CDR2 from the germline V gene are SNHLY and FYNNEI. The chain's CDR3 is CASSELGQQNTEAFF. CDR3 DNA: TGTGCCAGCAGTGAATTGGGACAACAGAACACTGAAGCTTTCTTT.

This clonotype showed up just once. V gene TRBV15 combines with J gene TRBJ1-1; D call uncertain. This CDR3 region has 15 residues. V was clipped by 3 bases and J by 4 bases, with 15 bases between them. Germline V lookup: CDR1 LNHNV, CDR2 YYDKDF (reference sequence). The CDR3 loop is CATSRVIGEGTEAFF. CDR3 DNA sequence: TGTGCCACCAGCAGGGTCATCGGGGAGGGCACTGAAGCTTTCTTT.

This clonotype showed up just a few times. The chain joins TRBV7-8 to TRBJ2-2; D perhaps matches TRBD1 (6 bases). Germline loops: CDR1 SGHVS, CDR2 FQNEAQ. CDR3 length: 16 residues. Between the trimmed V and J ends, which lost 6 bases and 4 bases, there was a span of 18 bases. CDR3 sequence: CASSRRPGVSTGELFF. The CDR3 DNA is TGTGCCAGCAGTCGAAGGCCAGGGGTCAGCACCGGGGAGCTGTTTTTT.

The J gene is TRBJ2-1, the V gene TRBV5-6; the match to TRBD2 covers 10 bases. This CDR3 comprises 16 residues. The ends lost 4 bases at V and 3 bases at J; junction bases unmatched: 7. Per germline, CDR1 SGHDT and CDR2 YYEEEE. The CDR3 bases are TGTGCCAGCAGCCCTCGAAGGACTAGCGGCTACAATGAGCAGTTCTTC. The encoded protein is CASSPRRTSGYNEQFF.

This clonotype was seen repeatedly, ten times or more. The rearrangement uses TRBV7-8 and TRBJ1-1; the D is unclear. Germline V gene data show CDR1 as SGHVS and CDR2 as FQNEAQ. Trimming shortened V by 1 base and J by 7 bases, and 7 bases separated the two germline ends. The CDR3 loop spans 12 amino acids. CDR3 loop: CASSLEGNEAFF. CDR3 bases: TGTGCCAGCAGCTTAGAAGGGAATGAAGCTTTCTTT.

V usage is TRBV6-2 or TRBV6-3 and J usage is TRBJ2-3, with 10 bases aligning to TRBD2. This CDR3 is 14 amino acids long. Looked up from germline, CDR1 is MNHEY and CDR2 is SVGEGT. The J segment lost 4 bases and the V segment lost 10 bases, leaving 8 bases of the junction unmatched. The CDR3 DNA sequence: TGTGCCACAAGTAAAGCGGGGGGGTCAGATACGCAGTATTTT. Protein product: CATSKAGGSDTQYF.

The gene calls are TRBV15 and TRBJ1-6; TRBD1 matches at 7 bases. In germline, CDR1 is LNHNV, CDR2 YYDKDF (reference sequence). The CDR3 sequence is 15 residues long. J was trimmed by 6 bases and V by 5 bases; bases with no gene match: 7. CDR3 coding DNA: TGTGCCACCAGCTTACGACAGGGCGCTAATTCACCCCTCCACTTT. It yields the protein CATSLRQGANSPLHF.

The chain has TRBV7-9 and TRBJ2-5; unclear D gene. The CDR3 is 14 residues long. Trimming cost V 5 bases and J 1 base, with 11 bases left between them. Germline CDR1 is SEHNR and CDR2 is FQNEAQ (reference sequence). The chain's CDR3 is CASSPQSLQETQYF. CDR3 DNA: TGTGCCAGCAGCCCACAGAGCCTCCAAGAGACCCAGTACTTC.

There are a few counts of this clonotype. The chain recombines TRBV5-5 with TRBJ2-7; perhaps TRBD1 as D (5 bases). The V end lost 3 bases, the J end lost 4 bases, and 14 bases lay between the germline ends. The CDR3 covers 14 residues. Germline CDR1 SGHKS, CDR2 YYEKEE (reference sequence). CDR3 protein: CASSWGAGLYEQYF. The CDR3 bases are TGTGCCAGCAGCTGGGGTGCAGGGTTATACGAGCAGTACTTC.

This clonotype was observed a few times. This chain uses TRBV12-3 or TRBV12-4 with TRBJ2-5; a weak D match, TRBD2 (6 bases). The germline V and J ends were trimmed by 5 bases and 1 base, with 14 bases remaining between them. The CDR3 runs 15 residues. The CDR3 DNA sequence: TGTGCCAGCAGTCCGGGGGAGGCGCGCCAAGAGACCCAGTACTTC. It specifies CASSPGEARQETQYF.